Only a few counts were recorded for the clone carrying this T cell receptor (beta chain). The antigen remains unidentified. TCRdb reprocessed the RT-PCR reads via MiXCR and lists one record per CDR3 protein. The table records some 520,000 distinct CDR3 sequences, 15% to 20% of them present only once. This record comes from a study of response to subunit inactivated influenza vaccine. Study-wide results and caveats: There was a suggestion from the authors that each seasonal influenza vaccination recruits few new T cells.

The ends were cut back, 3 bases at V and 4 bases at J, with 13 bases in the middle. Germline CDR1 reads SGHRS; CDR2 reads YFSETQ. The CDR3 covers 15 residues. The clonotype comes from a man aged 50 to 69 who received an inactivated influenza vaccine. This specimen consisted of CD4+ T cells sorted from PBMCs, obtained about 24 months after vaccination. The J gene is TRBJ2-2, the V gene TRBV5-1, with D possibly matching TRBD1 (6 bases). CDR3 residues: CASSSSPRGTGELFF. Written as DNA, the CDR3 is TGCGCCAGCAGCTCTTCCCCCAGGGGCACCGGGGAGCTGTTTTTT.